These 20 T cell receptor beta chains came from one sample sequenced in a study of beta chain features in type 1 diabetes (dated by TCRdb to 2016 to 2018). Library prep was done by the immunoSEQ multiplex PCR assay. All of the isolated RNA was reverse transcribed with the High Capacity cDNA Reverse Transcription Kit, so expressed TCRB transcripts were sequenced. TCRdb carries this immuneACCESS record with in-frame sequences only. Its versions omit some clonotypes, under half of them owing to an unresolved V gene in the studies checked, with the rest unexplained. Counted in this sample were some 230,000 clones; 9.6% of them appeared once. 0.03% to 0.04% of the sample lies in the top ten. The specimen was naive CD4+ T cells from blood. Reading the label with the study, this specimen's cell subset or site is: true naive CD4+ T cells. The receptor source for this set is a woman between 18 and 29 years old in good health.

The chain carries TRBV25-1 and TRBJ1-5; no firm D call. Germline V gene sequence: CDR1 MGHDK, CDR2 SYGVNS. This CDR3 is 15 amino acids long. The V and J ends lost 3 bases and 1 base respectively, with 10 bases between them. CDR3 sequence reads: CASSDDSRSNQPQHF. Here the CDR3 DNA reads TGTGCCAGCAGTGATGACTCCCGGAGCAATCAGCCCCAGCATTTT.

This clone was observed a handful of times. The CDR3 region is CASRPQGFGTEAFF. The CDR3 DNA reads TGTGCCAGCAGGCCTCAGGGGTTTGGCACTGAAGCTTTCTTT. The V gene is TRBV2, the J gene TRBJ1-1; weak D call: TRBD1 (6 bases). Trimming removed 6 bases at V and 4 bases at J, with 15 bases between. Per the germline V gene, CDR1 is SNHLY and CDR2 is FYNNEI. This CDR3 is 14 amino acids long.

The chain combines TRBV19 with TRBJ2-2; D gene uncertain. V lost 2 bases, J lost 6 bases, and 7 bases lay in between. This CDR3 is 13 amino acids long. Germline V gives CDR1 LNHDA, CDR2 SQIVND (reference sequence). The CDR3 region is CASSISGPGELFF. The DNA of the CDR3 is TGTGCCAGTAGTATATCAGGCCCCGGGGAGCTGTTTTTT.

The sample holds a few counts of this clone. The gene calls are TRBV6-1 and TRBJ2-3; 8 bases are shared with TRBD2. The junction had 3 bases not matched to a gene; V was cut back by 9 bases and J by 1 base. CDR3 size: 13 residues. The germline CDR1 and CDR2 sequences are MNHNS and SASEGT. The CDR3 region is CASERGRTDTQYF. The CDR3 DNA sequence: TGTGCCAGTGAGCGGGGGCGCACAGATACGCAGTATTTT.

The rearrangement links TRBV2 to TRBJ1-1, with D perhaps matching TRBD1 (6 bases). Germline values: CDR1 SNHLY, CDR2 FYNNEI. The CDR3 consists of 12 residues. V shed 5 bases and J shed 6 bases, with 10 bases lying between them. In nucleotides, the CDR3 is TGTGCCAGCAGTACACAGGGTGCTGAAGCTTTCTTT. Residues: CASSTQGAEAFF.

This clone was seen only once. The chain couples TRBV7-6 to TRBJ2-3, with TRBD2 matching 14 bases. The CDR3 has 18 amino acids. J lost 4 bases, V lost 3 bases, and 9 bases had no gene match. Germline loops: CDR1 SGHVS, CDR2 FNYEAQ. The CDR3 sequence is CASSFHGTSGSAADTQYF. The CDR3 DNA follows: TGTGCCAGCAGCTTTCATGGGACTAGCGGGAGTGCGGCAGATACGCAGTATTTT.

The sample holds a few counts of this clone. The chain combines TRBV5-1 with TRBJ1-2; D possibly corresponds to TRBD1 (6 bases). V gave up 4 bases and J gave up 8 bases, with 15 bases separating them. This CDR3 spans 13 amino acids. The germline CDR1 and CDR2 sequences are SGHRS and YFSETQ. The CDR3 coding sequence is TGCGCCAGCAGCCAGGGGACGGGGAACGGCTACACCTTC. This gives the protein CASSQGTGNGYTF.

This clone was observed a handful of times. This sequence joins TRBV12-5 and TRBJ1-5; possible D gene TRBD1, 5 bases. The CDR3 extends over 14 amino acids. Trimming cost V 5 bases and J 1 base, with 9 bases left between them. Looked up from germline, CDR1 is LGHNT and CDR2 is FRNRAP. CDR3 bases: TGTGCTAGTGGTACCGGACACAGCAATCAGCCCCAGCATTTT. Its protein is CASGTGHSNQPQHF.

This chain connects TRBV11-2 to TRBJ2-5; possible D gene TRBD1, 6 bases. The germline V and J ends were trimmed by 5 bases and 5 bases, with 12 bases remaining between them. The germline CDR1 and CDR2 sequences are SGHAT and FQNNGV. CDR3 length: 13 amino acids. The CDR3, as DNA: TGTGCCAGCAGCGGTAACAGGGTCGAGACCCAGTACTTC. It translates to CASSGNRVETQYF.

This clone turned up a few times. This chain links TRBV5-1 with TRBJ2-3; 12 positions match TRBD2. The CDR3 is 13 amino acids. Germline CDR1 is SGHRS and CDR2 is YFSETQ. The trim removed 4 bases at V and 6 bases at J, leaving 0 bases unmatched. CDR3 nucleotides: TGCGCCAGCAGCGGGACTAGCGGGGATACGCAGTATTTT. Residues: CASSGTSGDTQYF.

Concerning this clone itself: At the DNA level, this CDR3 is encoded by other sequences in the same sample as well. This chain uses TRBV7-3 with TRBJ2-3; possibly TRBD1 for D (6 bases). CDR3 length: 14 residues. Germline loops: CDR1 SGHTA, CDR2 FQGTGA. V lost 3 bases, J lost 5 bases, and 12 bases lay in between. CDR3 DNA: TGTGCCAGCAGCTTGAATACAGGGCAAGATACGCAGTATTTT. Residues: CASSLNTGQDTQYF.

This clone came up a few times. V gene TRBV7-2 combines with J gene TRBJ2-1; TRBD1 agrees at 8 bases. There are 15 residues in the CDR3. Germline-derived CDR1 and CDR2 are SGHTA and FQGNSA. Trimming at V came to 8 bases and at J to 5 bases, leaving 11 bases not matched to a gene. The CDR3 nucleotides read TGTGCCAGCCGCCTTGGGGGGACAGGCAACAATGAGCAGTTCTTC. The encoded protein is CASRLGGTGNNEQFF.

This chain connects TRBV5-4 to TRBJ1-1; the D is unclear. The V gene lost 0 bases and the J gene lost 1 base, with 10 bases spanning the gap. This CDR3 is 15 amino acids long. CDR1 and CDR2 from the germline V gene are SGHNT and YYREEE (reference sequence). The CDR3 loop is CASSLGPNGNTEAFF. The CDR3 region has the DNA TGTGCCAGCAGCTTGGGTCCAAACGGGAACACTGAAGCTTTCTTT.

This rearrangement joins TRBV5-5 to TRBJ2-7; a possible D gene is TRBD1 (5 bases). The CDR3 has 13 amino acids. Germline V gene lookup returns CDR1 SGHKS and CDR2 YYEKEE (reference sequence). V dropped 4 bases and J dropped 2 bases, with 10 bases sitting between them. CDR3 loop: CASSPTVTYEQYF. CDR3 in DNA: TGTGCCAGCAGCCCGACAGTTACCTACGAGCAGTACTTC.

This clone was recorded once. The chain is built from TRBV14 and TRBJ1-5; unclear D gene. Germline V gene data show CDR1 as SGHDN and CDR2 as FVKESK. V gave up 4 bases and J gave up 0 bases, with 16 bases separating them. The CDR3 contains 17 residues. DNA for the CDR3: TGTGCCAGCAGCCCTCCCTCCTCGTTCTATAGCAATCAGCCCCAGCATTTT. It specifies CASSPPSSFYSNQPQHF.

This clone was seen ten or more times. This chain joins TRBV29-1 and TRBJ2-1, with 7 bases identical to TRBD1. Germline V gene sequence: CDR1 SQVTM, CDR2 ANQGSEA. The J segment lost 8 bases and the V segment lost 7 bases, leaving 8 bases of the junction unmatched. The CDR3 has 12 amino acids. CDR3 region: CSATGTVDEQFF. CDR3 DNA sequence: TGCAGCGCTACCGGGACAGTTGATGAGCAGTTCTTC.

The genes are TRBV2 and TRBJ1-2; TRBD1 matches at 10 bases. CDR1 is SNHLY, CDR2 FYNNEI, per germline. V shed 6 bases and J 8 bases; nucleotides not matched to a gene: 3. The CDR3 is 12 amino acids. The CDR3 bases are TGTGCCAGCAGAGGACAGGGGGACGGCTACACCTTC. This encodes CASRGQGDGYTF.

The rearrangement joins TRBV5-1 to TRBJ2-1; D might be TRBD2 (6 bases). CDR3 length equals 13 residues. Germline-derived CDR1 and CDR2 are SGHRS and YFSETQ. Trimming pared 7 bases from V and 10 bases from J, leaving 18 bases between. As DNA, the CDR3 is TGCGCCAGCGACGTGGGGGGTGGCGAGGAGCAGTTCTTC. This sequence encodes CASDVGGGEEQFF.

This clone was observed a few times. J is TRBJ1-1 and V is TRBV29-1; TRBD1 is a possible D gene (5 bases). V was clipped by 0 bases and J by 5 bases, with 19 bases between them. The germline V gene has CDR1 SQVTM and CDR2 ANQGSEA. This CDR3 region has 16 residues. The CDR3, as DNA: TGCAGCGTTGAAGACCCACTTGCGGGGCTTTGGACTGAAGCTTTCTTT. It is translated as CSVEDPLAGLWTEAFF.

This chain uses TRBV5-1 with TRBJ2-3; no reliable D call. Trimming left V 2 bases short and J 0 bases short, with 10 bases between. CDR3 length: 15 residues. Germline V gene data show CDR1 as SGHRS and CDR2 as YFSETQ. The CDR3 region is CASSFYGASTDTQYF. The CDR3 nucleotides are TGCGCCAGCAGCTTTTACGGAGCAAGCACAGATACGCAGTATTTT.